This TCR beta chain was found in a study of control samples from healthy donors and cancer patients. TCRdb's table, derived via immunoSEQ multiplex PCR, lists solely in-frame clones and lacks some. The sample gives some 120,000 clones, approximately 93% of which show up once; 6% to 8% is in the top ten. Germline V gene sequence: CDR1 GTSNPN, CDR2 SVGIG (reference sequence). This CDR3 spans 12 amino acids. V was pared by 7 bases and J by 5 bases, with 7 bases of the junction left unmatched. This clone showed up just once. Sequenced input: blood. The TCR originated in a woman between 18 and 29 years old in good health. The gene calls are TRBV30 and TRBJ2-5; 7 positions match TRBD1. This CDR3 reads CAYSQGWETQYF. CDR3 nucleotides: TGTGCCTATTCACAGGGGTGGGAGACCCAGTACTTC. Based on the CDR3 plus reference TRBV30 and TRBJ2-5, the full variable domain is SQTIHQWPATLVQPVGSPLSLECTVEGTSNPNLYWYRQAAGRGLQLLFYSVGIGQISSEVPQNLSASRPQDRQFILSSKKLLLSDSGFYLCAYSQGWETQYFGPGTRLLVL.